These 16 T cell receptor beta chains were all obtained from the same sample, sequenced in a study of T cell repertoires in cytomegalovirus infection. TCRdb re-analysed the reads in MiXCR, keeping a single row per CDR3 protein. The sample lists roughly 700,000 distinct CDR3 sequences; approximately 33% were seen once. Their cognate antigens are unknown. The specimen was cultured PBMCs, collected from culture after CMV antigen stimulation. These receptors came from a human donor in good health (CMV status not recorded). Some clones in this sample may be carry-over from other donors' samples.

The chain is built from TRBV29-1 and TRBJ2-7, with D possibly matching TRBD1 (6 bases). V was cut by 4 bases and J by 0 bases, with 10 bases left in between. The CDR3 contains 13 residues. Germline CDR1 SQVTM, CDR2 ANQGSEA. This CDR3 reads CSVVRDNSYEQYF. For the CDR3, the DNA is TGCAGCGTTGTTCGGGACAACTCCTACGAGCAGTACTTC.

The chain couples TRBV19 to TRBJ2-1, with 7 bases that match TRBD2. V shed 1 base and J 7 bases; nucleotides not matched to a gene: 10. CDR3 size: 16 residues. Germline CDR1 and CDR2: LNHDA and SQIVND (reference sequence). Written as DNA, the CDR3 is TGTGCCAGTAGTATAGTGGGTCTAGGCGGGAGTAATGAGCAGTTCTTC. It is translated as CASSIVGLGGSNEQFF.

The chain is built from TRBV19 and TRBJ1-1; no clear D gene. This CDR3 has 11 residues. V shed 9 bases and J shed 3 bases, with 8 bases lying between them. Germline V gene lookup returns CDR1 LNHDA and CDR2 SQIVND (reference sequence). The CDR3 loop reads CASGYYTEAFF. CDR3 DNA sequence: TGTGCCAGCGGGTATTACACTGAAGCTTTCTTT.

V usage is TRBV5-5 and J usage is TRBJ1-5; D is uncertain. This CDR3 is built from 13 residues. Germline V CDR1 and CDR2: SGHKS, YYEKEE (reference sequence). V was clipped by 0 bases and J by 6 bases, with 7 bases between them. The CDR3 spells CASSLADGQPQHF. The CDR3, as DNA: TGTGCCAGCAGCTTGGCCGACGGTCAGCCCCAGCATTTT.

The chain employs TRBV18 and TRBJ2-1; D may be TRBD1 (8 bases). The CDR3 totals 15 residues. Trimming left V 0 bases short and J 6 bases short, with 12 bases between. Germline-derived CDR1 and CDR2 are KGHSH and LQKENI. The CDR3 sequence is CASSPPGGTGNEQFF. CDR3 sequence (DNA): TGTGCCAGCTCACCACCGGGGGGGACAGGCAATGAGCAGTTCTTC.

DNA of the CDR3: TGTGCCAGCGCCAACAGGGGTAGTTTCCTAGATACGCAGTATTTT. This translates into CASANRGSFLDTQYF. J is TRBJ2-3 and V is TRBV19; 7 bases are shared with TRBD1. The CDR3 length is 15 residues. V was pared by 9 bases and J by 5 bases, with 14 bases of the junction left unmatched. Germline lookup yields CDR1 LNHDA and CDR2 SQIVND (reference sequence).

The chain has TRBV7-2 and TRBJ2-3; D is unclear. The CDR3 loop spans 14 amino acids. Trimming stripped 3 bases from V and 4 bases from J, with 11 bases between. CDR1 SGHTA and CDR2 FQGNSA come from the germline V gene. Here the CDR3 reads CASSFLPRPDTQYF. The CDR3, as DNA: TGTGCCAGCAGCTTTCTACCCCGGCCAGATACGCAGTATTTT.

The V gene is TRBV10-3, the J gene TRBJ2-5, with D uncertain. Germline V lookup: CDR1 ENHRY, CDR2 SYGVKD. This CDR3 spans 11 amino acids. Between the trimmed V and J ends, which lost 4 bases and 4 bases, there was a span of 4 bases. DNA of the CDR3: TGTGCCATCAGTGCGGGAGAGACCCAGTACTTC. Translation gives CAISAGETQYF.

This clonotype was detected once. The gene calls are TRBV24-1 and TRBJ1-1; 8 bases are a match to TRBD1. The trim removed 5 bases at V and 4 bases at J, leaving 8 bases unmatched. The CDR3 has 15 amino acids. Per germline, CDR1 KGHDR and CDR2 SFDVKD. CDR3 region: CATSAKDRVSTEAFF. The CDR3 DNA is TGTGCCACCAGTGCCAAGGACAGGGTTTCCACTGAAGCTTTCTTT.

This chain connects TRBV10-3 to TRBJ2-3; 8 nucleotides match TRBD1. The V and J ends lost 5 bases and 3 bases, in that order; junction bases with no gene match: 4. The CDR3 is 14 amino acids. The V gene's germline CDR1 is ENHRY and CDR2 SYGVKD. DNA for the CDR3: TGTGCCATCAGTAGGACAGGGCGAACAGATACGCAGTATTTT. This encodes CAISRTGRTDTQYF.

The V gene is TRBV7-8, the J gene TRBJ2-7; TRBD2 is a possible D gene (5 bases). Germline V CDR1 and CDR2: SGHVS, FQNEAQ. The CDR3 runs 15 residues. V lost 1 base, J lost 4 bases, and 14 bases lay in between. The CDR3 sequence is CASSLVREPLYEQYF. The CDR3 DNA reads as TGTGCCAGCAGCTTAGTTCGGGAACCCCTTTACGAGCAGTACTTC.

V gene TRBV24-1 combines with J gene TRBJ2-2; TRBD1 agrees at 7 bases. The CDR3 is made up of 18 amino acids. J was trimmed by 0 bases and V by 4 bases; bases with no gene match: 10. Looked up from germline, CDR1 is KGHDR and CDR2 is SFDVKD. The CDR3 nucleotides read TGTGCCACCAGTGACCCCTCGTGGACAGGCTCGAACACCGGGGAGCTGTTTTTT. Its translation: CATSDPSWTGSNTGELFF.

This clonotype was seen more than once but under ten times. The chain joins TRBV10-3 to TRBJ1-5; unclear D gene. V gave up 3 bases and J gave up 7 bases, with 16 bases separating them. CDR1 is ENHRY and CDR2 is SYGVKD in the germline V gene. The CDR3 contains 15 residues. DNA for the CDR3: TGTGCCATCAGTGAAACCCAAGAGGGTGGCCAGCCCCAGCATTTT. It specifies CAISETQEGGQPQHF.

J is TRBJ1-4 and V is TRBV10-2; TRBD1 aligns across 7 bases. In germline, CDR1 is WSHSY, CDR2 SAAADI. V was pared by 8 bases and J by 7 bases, with 7 bases of the junction left unmatched. CDR3 length equals 13 residues. As DNA, the CDR3 is TGCGCCAGCGGGGTGGACAGGACTGAAAAACTGTTTTTT. Amino acids: CASGVDRTEKLFF.

The chain uses TRBV7-3 and TRBJ2-5, with a tentative D call TRBD2 (7 bases). The germline V gene encodes CDR1 SGHTA and CDR2 FQGTGA. Trimming removed 2 bases at V and 4 bases at J, with 17 bases between. The CDR3 is 16 amino acids. CDR3 in DNA: TGTGCCAGCAGCTTAGGTTTCGGGGGGCTTCGAGAGACCCAGTACTTC. It yields the protein CASSLGFGGLRETQYF.

This chain connects TRBV7-9 to TRBJ1-4, with D possibly being TRBD1 (5 bases). The CDR3 totals 17 residues. In germline, CDR1 is SEHNR, CDR2 FQNEAQ (reference sequence). The V and J ends lost 1 base and 1 base respectively, with 13 bases between them. The CDR3 DNA reads as TGTGCCAGCAGCTTAGTGTGGGGCGCCTTAACTAATGAAAAACTGTTTTTT. As protein: CASSLVWGALTNEKLFF. Based on the CDR3 plus reference TRBV7-9 and TRBJ1-4, the full variable domain is DTGVSQNPRHKITKRGQNVTFRCDPISEHNRLYWYRQTLGQGPEFLTYFQNEAQLEKSRLLSDRFSAERPKGSFSTLEIQRTEQGDSAMYLCASSLVWGALTNEKLFFGSGTQLSVL.